This is a list of T cell receptor beta chains from one sample in a study of regulatory T cells in long-lasting Graves disease. TCRdb used MiXCR to reprocess the multiplex PCR reads, holding one entry per CDR3 protein. The sample has hundreds of thousands of distinct CDR3 sequences, 15% seen once. This sample also appeared in a second study, on T cells in Graves' hyperthyroidism and ophthalmopathy.

The material sequenced was peripheral blood mononuclear cells (PBMCs), taken at new diagnosis, from a patient treated with antithyroid drugs. The receptors stem from a middle-aged woman with Graves disease. The CDR3 runs from the conserved cysteine through the conserved F or W. D genes are given only for firm matches. Some rows mark clone size as missing; the rest say once, few, many or name a class of expanded clone.

TRBV19	TRBJ2-3	17	-	-	TGTGCCAGTAGTAGGGGGGAGAGGTCACCTAGCACAGATACGCAGTATTTT	CASSRGERSPSTDTQYF
TRBV6-2/TRBV6-3	TRBJ2-3	14	TRBD2	few	TGTGCCAGCAGTTACTCCCCGGGGGGAGATACGCAGTATTTT	CASSYSPGGDTQYF
TRBV12-3/TRBV12-4	TRBJ2-2	16	-	-	TGTGCCAGCAGTTTTGGCTCGGGGGCTGGTACCGGGGAGCTGTTTTTT	CASSFGSGAGTGELFF
TRBV6-1	TRBJ1-4	16	TRBD1	many	TGTGCCAGCCGCATTGCCCCAGGGCCAGGGGGTGAAAAACTGTTTTTT	CASRIAPGPGGEKLFF
TRBV29-1	TRBJ2-6	15	-	few	TGCAGCGTTGTTCTCCAGGGTACCGGGGCCAACGTCCTGACTTTC	CSVVLQGTGANVLTF
TRBV29-1	TRBJ2-1	16	-	few	TGCAGCGTTGAAGATCAAGAGAGTAGGTCCTACAATGAGCAGTTCTTC	CSVEDQESRSYNEQFF
TRBV28	TRBJ2-7	14	-	many	TGTGCCAGCAACCTCCTGACAGATCCTTACGAGCAGTACTTC	CASNLLTDPYEQYF
TRBV20-1	TRBJ2-1	14	-	few	TGCAGTGCTAGAGATATGGCTAGCTTCAATGAGCAGTTCTTC	CSARDMASFNEQFF
TRBV2	TRBJ2-3	15	TRBD2	many	TGTGCCAGCTTGGGACTAGCGGGATTCGGAGATACGCAGTATTTT	CASLGLAGFGDTQYF
TRBV20-1	TRBJ1-2	13	-	many	TGCAGTGCTAGAGACGGGGGCTTGTATGGCTACACCTTC	CSARDGGLYGYTF
TRBV6-1	TRBJ2-7	15	TRBD1	few	TGTGCCAGCAGGGGGGGGACAGGGAGCTCCTACGAGCAGTACTTC	CASRGGTGSSYEQYF
TRBV4-1	TRBJ2-3	16	-	-	TGCGCCAGCAGCCAAGTTCTGGGGGCTCGCACAGATACGCAGTATTTT	CASSQVLGARTDTQYF
TRBV2	TRBJ2-7	13	-	many	TGTGCCAGCAGCCTGAGGGGGACCTACGAGCAGTACTTC	CASSLRGTYEQYF
TRBV2	TRBJ2-2	16	TRBD2	many	TGTGCCAGCAGTGAGGCTAGCGGGGGGAACACCGGGGAGCTGTTTTTT	CASSEASGGNTGELFF
TRBV27	TRBJ1-6	16	-	few	TGTGCCAGAGAACCGAGTCCGGGGTCCAGTGGTTCACCCCTCCACTTT	CAREPSPGSSGSPLHF
TRBV29-1	TRBJ2-2	13	TRBD1	-	TGCAGCGTTCTAGGGACAGGCGCCGGGGAGCTGTTTTTT	CSVLGTGAGELFF
TRBV30	TRBJ1-2	16	-	-	TGTGCCTGGAGCCTCCGGGACACTGGAGAAATCTATGGCTACGCCTTC	CAWSLRDTGEIYGYAF
TRBV11-3	TRBJ1-1	15	TRBD1	many	TGTGCCAGCAGCACACACAGGGGGCGGAACACTGAAGCTTTCTTT	CASSTHRGRNTEAFF
TRBV5-1	TRBJ1-6	16	-	-	TGCGCCAGCAGCTTGGAAGCCGGTCCCTATAATTCACCCCTCCACTTT	CASSLEAGPYNSPLHF
TRBV7-9	TRBJ2-3	15	-	-	TGTGCCAGCAGCTTTTGGGGGCCTAGCACAGATACGCAGTATTTT	CASSFWGPSTDTQYF
TRBV24-1	TRBJ2-1	15	TRBD2	many	TGTGCCACCAGTGATGGGGGGGTTACGGTCAATGAGCAGTTCTTC	CATSDGGVTVNEQFF
TRBV7-6	TRBJ2-7	12	-	few	TGTGCCAGCAGCACGGCGTCTCGGGAGCAGTGCTTC	CASSTASREQCF
TRBV29-1	TRBJ2-7	17	-	many	TGCAGCGTTGAAGCCAGGGCTAGGACCCGGATCACCTACGAGCAGTACTTC	CSVEARARTRITYEQYF
TRBV11-3	TRBJ2-3	15	TRBD1	many	TGTGCCAGCAGCAGAGGACAGGGATTGACAGATACGCAGTATTTT	CASSRGQGLTDTQYF
TRBV29-1	TRBJ2-4	11	-	many	TGCAGCGTTGGTAGGGGAGACATTCAGTACTTC	CSVGRGDIQYF
TRBV4-2	TRBJ1-6	15	-	many	TGTGCCAGCAGCCAACAGATACAGGGCGGTTCACCCCTCCACTTT	CASSQQIQGGSPLHF
TRBV28	TRBJ2-7	14	TRBD2	many	TGTGCCAGCAGGAAAAGGGAGGGCCTCTACGAGCAGTACTTC	CASRKREGLYEQYF
TRBV29-1	TRBJ2-1	18	TRBD1	many	TGCAGCGTTACGGACAGGGGGCGCGTTTTTTTAGCTCGCGATGAGCAGTTCTTC	CSVTDRGRVFLARDEQFF
TRBV13	TRBJ2-3	16	-	many	TGTGCCAGCACTGGAGGGATAGGCGGAGGGCCAGATACGCAGTATTTT	CASTGGIGGGPDTQYF